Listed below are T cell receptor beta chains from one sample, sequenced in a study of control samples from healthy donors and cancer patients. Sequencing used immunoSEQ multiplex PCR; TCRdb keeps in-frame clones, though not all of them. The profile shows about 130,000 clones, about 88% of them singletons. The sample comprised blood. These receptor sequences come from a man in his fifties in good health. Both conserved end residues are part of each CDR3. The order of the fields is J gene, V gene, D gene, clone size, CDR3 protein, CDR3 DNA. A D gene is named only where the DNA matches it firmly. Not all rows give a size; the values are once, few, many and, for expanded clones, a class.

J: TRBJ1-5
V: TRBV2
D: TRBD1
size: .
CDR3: CASSEVGGGQPQHF
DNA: TGTGCCAGCAGTGAAGTGGGAGGGGGCCAGCCCCAGCATTTT

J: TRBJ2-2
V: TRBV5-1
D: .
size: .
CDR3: CASSLVFGDGGELFF
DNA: TGCGCCAGCAGCTTGGTTTTCGGGGATGGCGGGGAGCTGTTTTTT

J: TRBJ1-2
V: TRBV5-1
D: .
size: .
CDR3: CASSFNLDTGGYTF
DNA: TGCGCCAGCAGCTTTAATCTGGACACGGGGGGCTACACCTTC

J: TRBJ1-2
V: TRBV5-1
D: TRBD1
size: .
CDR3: CASSLTGGALFGYTF
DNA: TGCGCCAGCAGCTTGACAGGGGGCGCGCTCTTTGGCTACACCTTC

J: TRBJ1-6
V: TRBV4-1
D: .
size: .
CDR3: CASSKGITESGSPLHF
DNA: TGCGCCAGCAGCAAAGGTATTACAGAGTCCGGATCACCCCTCCACTTT

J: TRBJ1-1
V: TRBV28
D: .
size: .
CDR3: CASQRGDRRNTEAFF
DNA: TGTGCCAGCCAGCGGGGGGATAGGAGAAACACTGAAGCTTTCTTT

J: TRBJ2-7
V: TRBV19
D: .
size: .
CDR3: CASSLTPITPVEQYF
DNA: TGTGCCAGTAGTCTTACCCCTATTACTCCGGTCGAGCAGTACTTC

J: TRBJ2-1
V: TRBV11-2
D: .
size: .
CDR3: CASSLQNEQFF
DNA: TGTGCCAGCAGCTTACAGAATGAGCAGTTCTTC

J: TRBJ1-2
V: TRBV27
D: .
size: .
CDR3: CASSLTRLNNYGYTF
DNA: TGTGCCAGCAGTTTAACCAGGTTGAATAACTATGGCTACACCTTC

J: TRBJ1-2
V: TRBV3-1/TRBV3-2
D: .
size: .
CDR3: CASSYATGKGSYTF
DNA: TGTGCCAGCAGCTACGCGACGGGGAAGGGGAGCTACACCTTC

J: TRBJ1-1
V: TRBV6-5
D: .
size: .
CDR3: CASSYSARVNTEAFF
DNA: TGTGCCAGCAGTTACTCGGCCAGGGTGAACACTGAAGCTTTCTTT

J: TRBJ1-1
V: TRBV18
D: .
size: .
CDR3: CASSPPPNTEAFF
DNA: TGTGCCAGCTCACCACCGCCGAACACTGAAGCTTTCTTT

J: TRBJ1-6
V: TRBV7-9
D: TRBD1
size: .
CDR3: CASTGDRPLYNSPLHF
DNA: TGTGCCAGCACCGGGGACAGGCCGTTATATAATTCACCCCTCCACTTT

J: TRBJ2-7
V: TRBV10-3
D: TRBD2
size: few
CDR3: CAVETSGSSYEQYF
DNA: TGTGCCGTGGAGACTAGCGGTAGCTCCTACGAGCAGTACTTC

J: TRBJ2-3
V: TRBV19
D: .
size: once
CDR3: CASSIAPGPTDTQYF
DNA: TGTGCCAGTAGTATCGCTCCGGGACCCACAGATACGCAGTATTTT

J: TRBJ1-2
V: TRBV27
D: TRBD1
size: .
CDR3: CASSFRDRGYGYTF
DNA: TGTGCCAGCAGTTTCCGGGACAGGGGTTATGGCTACACCTTC

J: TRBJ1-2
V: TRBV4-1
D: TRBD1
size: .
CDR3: CASSLEAGQGNYGYTF
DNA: TGCGCCAGCAGCCTTGAAGCTGGACAGGGGAACTATGGCTACACCTTC

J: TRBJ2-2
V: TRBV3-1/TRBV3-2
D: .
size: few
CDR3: CASSQYQGTGELFF
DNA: TGTGCCAGCAGCCAATACCAGGGGACCGGGGAGCTGTTTTTT

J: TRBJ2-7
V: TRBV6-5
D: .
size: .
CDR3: CASRGTHSSYEQYF
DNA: TGTGCCAGCAGGGGGACTCACAGCTCCTACGAGCAGTACTTC

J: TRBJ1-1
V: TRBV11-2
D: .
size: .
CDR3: CASSFGFMNTEAFF
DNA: TGTGCCAGCAGCTTCGGGTTCATGAACACTGAAGCTTTCTTT